A selection of T cell receptor beta chains follows, all from one sample in a study of blood T cells in healthy people across ages. TCRdb fed the 5' RACE reads into MiXCR, producing one record per CDR3 protein. The table includes more than 650,000 distinct CDR3 sequences, approximately 21% detected once. Sequenced: blood. These receptor sequences come from a man aged 70-80 years in good health. The CDR3 runs from the conserved cysteine through the conserved F or W. D genes are given only for firm matches. Size is omitted from some rows. Given values are once, few, many or a class for expanded clones.

NA,TRBJ1-1,few,TRBV20-1,CSAPYRVGTEAFF,TGCAGTGCTCCTTACAGGGTTGGGACTGAAGCTTTCTTT
TRBD1,TRBJ1-1,few,TRBV11-2,CASSLLKGARIEAFF,TGTGCCAGCAGCTTACTTAAGGGGGCGAGGATTGAAGCTTTCTTT
NA,TRBJ2-5,few,TRBV29-1,CSVLLQETQYF,TGCAGCGTCTTACTCCAAGAGACCCAGTACTTC
NA,TRBJ2-1,NA,TRBV20-1,CSALIPGLTFYNEQFF,TGCAGTGCTTTGATTCCGGGGCTGACGTTTTATAATGAGCAGTTCTTC
TRBD2,TRBJ2-7,few,TRBV6-5,CASSSLASGADYEQYF,TGTGCCAGCAGTTCCTTAGCTAGCGGGGCAGACTACGAGCAGTACTTC
NA,TRBJ1-4,many,TRBV7-2,CASSSTTFNEKLFF,TGTGCCAGCAGCTCGACAACGTTTAATGAAAAACTGTTTTTT
TRBD1,TRBJ2-3,NA,TRBV5-4,CASTGTGADTQYF,TGTGCCAGCACCGGGACAGGGGCCGATACGCAGTATTTT
NA,TRBJ1-2,many,TRBV12-3/TRBV12-4,CASSLWDYGYTF,TGTGCCAGCAGTTTATGGGACTATGGCTACACCTTC
TRBD1,TRBJ2-3,NA,TRBV6-4,CASSSSTGEGDTQYF,TGTGCCAGCAGTTCATCAACAGGGGAAGGCGATACGCAGTATTTT
NA,TRBJ1-1,few,TRBV5-1,CASSLAPVLSGEAFF,TGCGCCAGCAGCTTGGCCCCAGTGTTATCAGGTGAAGCTTTCTTT
NA,TRBJ1-4,few,TRBV6-5,CASSRGSRDGEKLFF,TGTGCCAGCTCAAGGGGGTCCCGGGATGGGGAAAAACTGTTTTTT
TRBD1,TRBJ2-7,once,TRBV7-8,CASSGRGQSYEQYF,TGTGCCAGCAGCGGCAGGGGGCAGAGCTACGAGCAGTACTTC
NA,TRBJ2-6,NA,TRBV7-4,CASSLALAGAKTGANVLTF,TGTGCCAGCAGCTTAGCGTTGGCGGGGGCGAAGACTGGGGCCAACGTCCTGACTTTC
NA,TRBJ2-5,few,TRBV25-1,CASSDFTGLAQETQYF,TGTGCCAGCAGTGACTTTACAGGGTTGGCACAAGAGACCCAGTACTTC
NA,TRBJ2-3,NA,TRBV12-3/TRBV12-4,CASSTGLPSDTQYF,TGTGCCAGCAGTACGGGACTTCCCTCAGATACGCAGTATTTT
NA,TRBJ1-5,NA,TRBV9,CASTEGDSNQPQHF,TGTGCCAGCACGGAGGGGGATAGCAATCAGCCCCAGCATTTT
TRBD2,TRBJ2-4,NA,TRBV5-1,CASSLGLAGAENIQYF,TGCGCCAGCAGCCTCGGACTAGCGGGAGCGGAAAACATTCAGTACTTC
NA,TRBJ2-2,few,TRBV5-1,CASSLPASGELFF,TGCGCCAGCAGCTTGCCGGCGTCCGGGGAGCTGTTTTTT
NA,TRBJ2-1,NA,TRBV20-1,CSGESSYNEQFF,TGCAGTGGAGAGAGCTCCTACAATGAGCAGTTCTTC
TRBD2,TRBJ2-1,NA,TRBV4-1,CASSQEERAGGPYNEQFF,TGCGCCAGCAGCCAAGAAGAGAGAGCGGGAGGCCCCTACAATGAGCAGTTCTTC
NA,TRBJ1-4,many,TRBV7-8,CASSLTPGANEKLFF,TGTGCCAGCAGCCTGACACCTGGGGCTAATGAAAAACTGTTTTTT
NA,TRBJ2-7,NA,TRBV7-2,CASSSQLSSEQYF,TGTGCCAGCAGCTCCCAGCTCTCCTCCGAGCAGTACTTC
TRBD1,TRBJ2-1,NA,TRBV5-1,CASSYTRGWNNEQFF,TGCGCCAGCAGCTACACCAGGGGGTGGAATAATGAGCAGTTCTTC
NA,TRBJ2-1,NA,TRBV25-1,CASSEGRFNEQFF,TGTGCCAGCAGTGAGGGGAGGTTCAATGAGCAGTTCTTC
TRBD2,TRBJ2-3,many,TRBV7-2,CASSSGLAGITDTQYF,TGTGCCAGCAGCTCGGGACTAGCGGGGATAACAGATACGCAGTATTTT
NA,TRBJ2-3,NA,TRBV28,CASRGHTDTQYF,TGTGCCAGCAGGGGACACACAGATACGCAGTATTTT
NA,TRBJ2-3,NA,TRBV12-3/TRBV12-4,CASSLELETDMEYF,TGTGCCAGCAGTCTGGAACTAGAAACAGATATGGAGTATTTT
TRBD1,TRBJ1-1,few,TRBV12-3/TRBV12-4,CASIPQGVVNTEAFF,TGTGCCAGCATCCCCCAGGGGGTAGTGAACACTGAAGCTTTCTTT
NA,TRBJ1-2,NA,TRBV5-5,CASSLLRQANYGYTF,TGTGCCAGCAGCTTACTAAGACAGGCTAACTATGGCTACACCTTC
NA,TRBJ2-5,NA,TRBV2,CASSDNRDMETQYF,TGTGCCAGCAGTGACAACCGGGACATGGAGACCCAGTACTTC
TRBD2,TRBJ2-1,many,TRBV7-6,CASSLPDSGSGFSSYNEQFF,TGTGCCAGCAGCTTACCGGATAGCGGGAGTGGATTTAGCTCCTACAATGAGCAGTTCTTC
TRBD2,TRBJ2-1,few,TRBV6-1,CASSEARLAGGWDEQFF,TGTGCCAGCAGTGAAGCCAGACTAGCGGGGGGATGGGATGAGCAGTTCTTC
TRBD2,TRBJ2-5,many,TRBV20-1,CSASKWASGGVLTQETQYF,TGCAGTGCCTCCAAGTGGGCTAGCGGGGGGGTTTTGACCCAAGAGACCCAGTACTTC
NA,TRBJ2-7,few,TRBV10-2,CASSDSWVGASYEQYF,TGCGCCAGCAGTGACTCGTGGGTAGGCGCCTCCTACGAGCAGTACTTC
NA,TRBJ1-3,few,TRBV5-1,CASSLSPAVSGNTIYF,TGCGCCAGCAGCTTGTCACCGGCTGTCTCTGGAAACACCATATATTTT
NA,TRBJ2-5,many,TRBV5-1,CASSLRLAETQYF,TGTGCCAGCAGCCTAAGGCTGGCGGAGACCCAGTACTTC
NA,TRBJ1-2,few,TRBV9,CASSADSGYTF,TGTGCCAGCAGCGCCGACAGTGGCTACACCTTC
NA,TRBJ2-2,few,TRBV7-6,CASSTQVPNTGELFF,TGTGCCAGCAGCACCCAGGTCCCGAACACCGGGGAGCTGTTTTTT
NA,TRBJ2-3,NA,TRBV2,CASSEARLRTDTQYF,TGTGCCAGCAGTGAAGCGCGGCTCCGCACAGATACGCAGTATTTT
NA,TRBJ1-1,few,TRBV21-1,CASSNLGTNTEAFF,TGTGCCAGCAGCAACCTCGGGACCAACACTGAAGCTTTCTTT
TRBD1,TRBJ2-4,few,TRBV7-9,CASSSDRVGKNIQYF,TGTGCCAGCAGCTCGGACAGGGTGGGCAAAAACATTCAGTACTTC
NA,TRBJ2-3,few,TRBV2,CAIWGVISRSTDTQYF,TGTGCCATCTGGGGGGTAATTAGTAGGAGCACAGATACGCAGTATTTT
NA,TRBJ2-5,NA,TRBV18,CASSPPLGVETQYF,TGTGCCAGCTCACCACCGCTGGGGGTAGAGACCCAGTACTTC
NA,TRBJ2-7,NA,TRBV29-1,CSVSFGSGVDEQYF,TGCAGCGTTTCTTTCGGGTCAGGGGTGGACGAGCAGTACTTC
TRBD2,TRBJ2-5,few,TRBV28,CASTPGGRGLQETQYF,TGTGCCAGCACTCCGGGAGGGAGGGGTCTCCAAGAGACCCAGTACTTC
TRBD1,TRBJ2-2,NA,TRBV6-1,CASSETGGLIGELFF,TGTGCCAGCAGTGAAACAGGGGGCTTGATCGGGGAGCTGTTTTTT
TRBD1,TRBJ1-5,NA,TRBV29-1,CSVVTGTDGYQPQHF,TGCAGCGTTGTTACCGGGACAGACGGATATCAGCCCCAGCATTTT
NA,TRBJ2-6,few,TRBV12-3/TRBV12-4,CASTPLGANVLTF,TGTGCCAGCACCCCGCTCGGGGCCAACGTCCTGACTTTC
TRBD1,TRBJ2-7,NA,TRBV11-2,CASSLTGESSYEQYF,TGTGCCAGCAGCTTAACAGGGGAGTCAAGTTACGAGCAGTACTTC
NA,TRBJ1-4,few,TRBV5-1,CASSLGESGNEKLFF,TGCGCCAGCAGCTTGGGGGAGTCCGGTAATGAAAAACTGTTTTTT
NA,TRBJ2-1,few,TRBV2,CASSVEQIYNEQFF,TGTGCCAGCAGTGTAGAACAGATTTACAATGAGCAGTTCTTC
TRBD1,TRBJ2-1,NA,TRBV20-1,CSASPGTGGNEQFF,TGCAGTGCTTCTCCAGGGACAGGGGGCAATGAGCAGTTCTTC
TRBD2,TRBJ2-3,NA,TRBV30,CAWTSGLTDTQYF,TGTGCCTGGACTAGCGGCCTCACAGATACGCAGTATTTT
TRBD1,TRBJ2-7,NA,TRBV6-5,CASSRQGNYEQYF,TGTGCCAGCAGTCGACAGGGAAACTACGAGCAGTACTTC
NA,TRBJ2-7,NA,TRBV12-3/TRBV12-4,CASGPLGRPYEQYF,TGTGCCAGCGGCCCTTTAGGGAGACCCTACGAGCAGTACTTC
NA,TRBJ2-1,NA,TRBV7-9,CASSPKTVQSYNEQFF,TGTGCCAGCAGCCCAAAGACAGTTCAATCCTACAATGAGCAGTTCTTC
NA,TRBJ1-1,NA,TRBV29-1,CSVEGGAANTEAFF,TGCAGCGTTGAAGGGGGGGCAGCGAACACTGAAGCTTTCTTT